Detailed here is one T cell receptor beta chain. Its antigen remains unknown. This sample was included in a study of blood T cell dynamics during melanoma immunotherapy. At the level of the study: Standard first-line treatment here was pembrolizumab or nivolumab plus ipilimumab in metastatic melanoma. General study findings and limits: PBMC repertoires of eventual disease-control patients split at W3 into clonality or diversity gains. It remained unknown if the driving T cell clones were melanoma-specific.

Documented time point: pre-treatment baseline. Samples come from before therapy and from week 3 after the first blockade cycle. Profiling relied on immunoSEQ multiplex PCR, and the TCRdb table lists in-frame clones only, not all of them. The table has some 6,300 clones, roughly 88% seen once. This clonotype originated in a human donor with melanoma. Some clones in this sample may be carry-over from other donors' samples. Sequenced material: blood, taken from a patient treated with checkpoint blockade.

CDR3 amino acids: CARSPCRRRANYGYTF. CDR3 nucleotides: TGTGCCAGAAGCCCTTGTAGGCGCAGAGCTAACTATGGCTACACCTTC. This sequence joins TRBV7-5 and TRBJ1-2. TRBV7-5 is a pseudogene segment. This CDR3 comprises 16 residues.